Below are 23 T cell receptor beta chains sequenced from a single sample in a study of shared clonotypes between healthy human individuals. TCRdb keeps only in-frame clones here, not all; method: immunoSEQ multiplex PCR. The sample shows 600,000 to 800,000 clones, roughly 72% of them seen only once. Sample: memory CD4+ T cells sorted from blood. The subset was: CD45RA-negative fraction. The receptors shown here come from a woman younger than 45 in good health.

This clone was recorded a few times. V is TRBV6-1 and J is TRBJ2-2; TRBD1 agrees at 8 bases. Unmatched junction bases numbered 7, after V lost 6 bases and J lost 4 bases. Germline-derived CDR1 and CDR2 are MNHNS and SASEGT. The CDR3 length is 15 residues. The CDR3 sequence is CASSPQGALTGELFF. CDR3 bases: TGTGCCAGCAGCCCGCAGGGGGCGCTCACCGGGGAGCTGTTTTTT.

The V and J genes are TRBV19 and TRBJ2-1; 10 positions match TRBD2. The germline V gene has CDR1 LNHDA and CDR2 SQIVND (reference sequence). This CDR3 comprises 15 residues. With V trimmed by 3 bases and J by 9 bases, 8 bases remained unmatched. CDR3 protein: CASSIRLAGEFEQFF. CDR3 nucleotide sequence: TGTGCCAGTAGTATCCGGCTAGCGGGAGAATTTGAGCAGTTCTTC.

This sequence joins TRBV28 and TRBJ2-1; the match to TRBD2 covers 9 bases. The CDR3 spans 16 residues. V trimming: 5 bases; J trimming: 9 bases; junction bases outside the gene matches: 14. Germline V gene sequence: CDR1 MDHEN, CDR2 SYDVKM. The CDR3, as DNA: TGTGCCAGCAGTCCCTCCAGTAGCGGGAGACGGGGTGAGCAGTTCTTC. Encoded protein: CASSPSSSGRRGEQFF.

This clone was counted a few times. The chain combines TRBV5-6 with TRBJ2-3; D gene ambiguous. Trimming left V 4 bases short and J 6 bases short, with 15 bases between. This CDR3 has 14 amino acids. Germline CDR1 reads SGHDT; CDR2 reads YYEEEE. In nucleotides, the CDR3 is TGTGCCAGCAGCATAGAAATACGGGCTGATACGCAGTATTTT. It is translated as CASSIEIRADTQYF.

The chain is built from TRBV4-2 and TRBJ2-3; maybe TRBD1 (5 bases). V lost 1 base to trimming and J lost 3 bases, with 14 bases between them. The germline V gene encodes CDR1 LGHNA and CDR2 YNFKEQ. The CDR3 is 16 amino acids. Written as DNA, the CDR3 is TGTGCCAGCAGCCAAGTCCAGGGTGGTGGGACAGATACGCAGTATTTT. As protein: CASSQVQGGGTDTQYF.

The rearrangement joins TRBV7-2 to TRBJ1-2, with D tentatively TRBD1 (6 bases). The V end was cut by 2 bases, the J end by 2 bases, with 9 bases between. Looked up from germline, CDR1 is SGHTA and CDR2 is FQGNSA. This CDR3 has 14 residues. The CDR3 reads CASSLIGGNYGYTF. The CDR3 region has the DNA TGTGCCAGCAGCTTAATTGGGGGCAACTATGGCTACACCTTC. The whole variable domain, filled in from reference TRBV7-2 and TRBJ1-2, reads GAGVSQSPSNKVTEKGKDVELRCDPISGHTALYWYRQSLGQGLEFLIYFQGNSAPDKSGLPSDRFSAERTGGSVSTLTIQRTQQEDSAVYLCASSLIGGNYGYTFGSGTRLTVV.

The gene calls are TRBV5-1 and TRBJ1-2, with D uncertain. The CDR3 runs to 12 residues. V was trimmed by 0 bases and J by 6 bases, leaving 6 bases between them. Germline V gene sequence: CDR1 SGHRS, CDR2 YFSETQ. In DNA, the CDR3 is TGCGCCAGCAGCTTGGAAGGGAATGGCTACACCTTC. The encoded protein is CASSLEGNGYTF.

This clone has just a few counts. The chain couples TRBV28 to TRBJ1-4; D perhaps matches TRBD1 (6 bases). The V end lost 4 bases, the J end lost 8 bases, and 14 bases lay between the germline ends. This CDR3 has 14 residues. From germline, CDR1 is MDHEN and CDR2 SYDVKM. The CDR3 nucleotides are TGTGCCAGCAGTTCCCCCCAGGGGAACGAAAAACTGTTTTTT. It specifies CASSSPQGNEKLFF. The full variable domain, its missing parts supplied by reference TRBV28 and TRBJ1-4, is DVKVTQSSRYLVKRTGEKVFLECVQDMDHENMFWYRQDPGLGLRLIYFSYDVKMKEKGDIPEGYSVSREKKERFSLILESASTNQTSMYLCASSSPQGNEKLFFGSGTQLSVL.

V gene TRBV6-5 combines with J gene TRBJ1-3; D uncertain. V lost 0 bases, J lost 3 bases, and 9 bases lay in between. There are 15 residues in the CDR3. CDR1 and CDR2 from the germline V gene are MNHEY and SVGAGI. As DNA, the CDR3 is TGTGCCAGCAGTTACTCCCGCTCTATTGGAAACACCATATATTTT. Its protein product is CASSYSRSIGNTIYF.

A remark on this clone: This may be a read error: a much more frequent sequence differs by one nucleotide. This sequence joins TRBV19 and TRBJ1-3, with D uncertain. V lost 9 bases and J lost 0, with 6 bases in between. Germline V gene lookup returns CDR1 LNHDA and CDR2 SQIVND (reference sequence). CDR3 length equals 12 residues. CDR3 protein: CASGYSGNTIYF. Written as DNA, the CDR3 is TGTGCCAGCGGTTACTCTGGAAACACCATATATTTT.

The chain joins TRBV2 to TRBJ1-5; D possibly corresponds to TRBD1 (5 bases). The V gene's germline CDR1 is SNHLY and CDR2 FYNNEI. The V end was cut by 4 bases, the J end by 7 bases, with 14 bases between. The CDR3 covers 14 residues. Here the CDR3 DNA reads TGTGCCAGCAGTGGTGCAGGGTTGAGCCAGCCCCAGCATTTT. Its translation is CASSGAGLSQPQHF. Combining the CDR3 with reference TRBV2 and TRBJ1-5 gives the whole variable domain EPEVTQTPSHQVTQMGQEVILRCVPISNHLYFYWYRQILGQKVEFLVSFYNNEISEKSEIFDDQFSVERPDGSNFTLKIRSTKLEDSAMYFCASSGAGLSQPQHFGDGTRLSIL.

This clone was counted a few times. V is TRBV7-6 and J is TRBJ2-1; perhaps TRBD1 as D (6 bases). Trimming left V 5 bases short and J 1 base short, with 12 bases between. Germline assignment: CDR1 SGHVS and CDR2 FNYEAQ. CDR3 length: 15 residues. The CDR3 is CASSPIQGSYNEQFF. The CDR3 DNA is TGTGCCAGCAGCCCAATACAGGGATCCTACAATGAGCAGTTCTTC.

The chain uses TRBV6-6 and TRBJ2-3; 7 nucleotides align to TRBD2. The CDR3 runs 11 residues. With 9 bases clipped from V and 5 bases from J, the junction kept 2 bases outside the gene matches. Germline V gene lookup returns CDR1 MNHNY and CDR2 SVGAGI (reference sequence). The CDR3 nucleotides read TGTGCCAGTGGGGGGGGAGATACGCAGTATTTT. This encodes CASGGGDTQYF.

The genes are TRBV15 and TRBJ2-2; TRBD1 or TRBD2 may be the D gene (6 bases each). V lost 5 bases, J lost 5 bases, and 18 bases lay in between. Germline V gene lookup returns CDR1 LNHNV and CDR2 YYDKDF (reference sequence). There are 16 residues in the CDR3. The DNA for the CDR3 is TGTGCCACCAGCCACTACTCCGGGGGCAAAACCGGGGAGCTGTTTTTT. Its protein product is CATSHYSGGKTGELFF.

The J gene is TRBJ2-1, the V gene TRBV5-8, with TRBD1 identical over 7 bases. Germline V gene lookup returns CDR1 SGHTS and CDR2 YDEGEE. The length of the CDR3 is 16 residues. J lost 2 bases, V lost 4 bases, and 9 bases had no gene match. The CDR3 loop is CASSLLRGMTYNEQFF. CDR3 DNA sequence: TGTGCCAGCAGCCTCCTCAGGGGGATGACCTACAATGAGCAGTTCTTC.

The CDR3 region is CASSAGTGVISGNTIYF. The DNA for the CDR3 is TGTGCCAGCAGCGCCGGGACAGGCGTAATATCTGGAAACACCATATATTTT. The chain carries TRBV5-4 and TRBJ1-3; 8 nucleotides line up with TRBD1. The CDR3 totals 17 residues. Germline CDR1 is SGHNT and CDR2 is YYREEE (reference sequence). The V segment lost 4 bases and the J segment 1 base; nucleotides outside the gene matches: 10.

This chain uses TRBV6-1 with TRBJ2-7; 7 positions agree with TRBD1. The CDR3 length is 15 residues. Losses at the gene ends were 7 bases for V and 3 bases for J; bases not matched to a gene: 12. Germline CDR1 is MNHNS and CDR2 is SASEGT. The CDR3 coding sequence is TGTGCCAGCAATATGGGACAGTTACATATCTACGAGCAGTACTTC. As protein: CASNMGQLHIYEQYF.

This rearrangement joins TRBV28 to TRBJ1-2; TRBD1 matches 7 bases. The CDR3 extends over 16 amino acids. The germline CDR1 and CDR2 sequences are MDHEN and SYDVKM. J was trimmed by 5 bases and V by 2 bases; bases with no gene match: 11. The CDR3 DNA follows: TGTGCCAGCAGTTTAAGGGGACAGCCGCCAGGATATGGCTACACCTTC. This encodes CASSLRGQPPGYGYTF.

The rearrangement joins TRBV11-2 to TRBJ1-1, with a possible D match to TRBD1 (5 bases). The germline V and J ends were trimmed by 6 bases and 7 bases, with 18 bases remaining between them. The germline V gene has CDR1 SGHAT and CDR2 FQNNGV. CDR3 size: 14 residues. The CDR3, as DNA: TGTGCCAGCAGTCGGGGGGATTTCTCCAGTGAAGCTTTCTTT. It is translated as CASSRGDFSSEAFF.

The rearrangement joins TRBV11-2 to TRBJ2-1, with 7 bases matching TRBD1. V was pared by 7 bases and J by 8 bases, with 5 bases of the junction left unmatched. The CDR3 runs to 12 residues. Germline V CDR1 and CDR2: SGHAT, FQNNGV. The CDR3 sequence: CASTLTGDEQFF. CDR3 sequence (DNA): TGTGCCAGCACTCTAACAGGGGATGAGCAGTTCTTC.

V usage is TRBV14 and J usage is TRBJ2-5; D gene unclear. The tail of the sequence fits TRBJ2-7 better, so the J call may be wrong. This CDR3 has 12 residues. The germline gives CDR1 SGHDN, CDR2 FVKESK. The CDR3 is CASSQHSTEQYF. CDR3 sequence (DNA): TGTGCCAGCAGCCAGCACTCTACCGAGCAGTACTTC.

The DNA for the CDR3 is TGTGCCAGTAGTCGGGAACCTAACTATGGCTACACCTTC. As protein: CASSREPNYGYTF. This rearrangement joins TRBV19 to TRBJ1-2; D gene uncertain. This CDR3 is 13 amino acids long. The V end was cut by 5 bases, the J end by 0 bases, with 7 bases between. Germline V gene lookup returns CDR1 LNHDA and CDR2 SQIVND (reference sequence).

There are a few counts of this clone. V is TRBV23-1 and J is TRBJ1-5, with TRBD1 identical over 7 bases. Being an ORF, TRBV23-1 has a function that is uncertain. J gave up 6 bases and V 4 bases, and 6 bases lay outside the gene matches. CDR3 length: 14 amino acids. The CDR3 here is CASSREGAVQPQHF. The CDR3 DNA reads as TGCGCCAGCAGTCGCGAGGGGGCCGTTCAGCCCCAGCATTTT.